This TCR beta chain was sequenced during a study of blood T cell repertoires in COVID-19. Overall study: Acute and convalescent COVID-19 samples came from the United States, Italy and Spain. PBMCs, B-cell-depleted T cells, or T cells provided the cDNA or gDNA that made up the material.

V shed 4 bases and J shed 3 bases, with 12 bases lying between them. This CDR3 has 14 amino acids. The germline CDR1 and CDR2 sequences are MNHEY and SVGEGT. Seattle enrolled patients during active infection and tracked them longitudinally. Study processing details: Reference gene primer amplification in the assay estimated nucleated cell counts. The assay was immunoSEQ multiplex PCR, and TCRdb's table has in-frame clones only and misses some. The DNA gave D and trimming, while V, J and clone size come from that table. The data show 25,000 to 30,000 clones, around 92% seen once. The V and J genes are TRBV6-2 or TRBV6-3 and TRBJ1-1; weak D call: TRBD1 (6 bases). The sequencing input was peripheral blood. The TCR originated in a woman aged 70-85 years with COVID-19, enrolled during active disease. For the CDR3, the DNA is TGTGCCAGCAGTTCGGGACACCCATACACTGAAGCTTTCTTT. It specifies CASSSGHPYTEAFF.